The 3 T cell receptor beta chains in this list originate from one sample, sequenced in a study of cytomegalovirus exposure and HLA in healthy donors. PCR primers comprised 60 Vbeta and 13 Jbeta primers. Profiling relied on immunoSEQ multiplex PCR, and the TCRdb table lists in-frame clones only, not all of them. The table records approximately 85,000 clones, 72% of them present only once. What was sequenced was PBMCs. These TCRs come from a woman aged 40-49 years in good health and CMV-seropositive.

The chain employs TRBV19 and TRBJ2-7; D possibly corresponds to TRBD2 (5 bases). V was trimmed by 4 bases and J by 4 bases, leaving 8 bases between them. The germline V gene has CDR1 LNHDA and CDR2 SQIVND (reference sequence). This CDR3 has 12 amino acids. The chain's CDR3 is CASSTGGYEQYF. The CDR3 DNA sequence: TGTGCCAGTAGTACAGGAGGTTACGAGCAGTACTTC.

The genes are TRBV30 and TRBJ2-7; D might be TRBD2 (6 bases). The CDR3 runs 13 residues. Trimming pared 3 bases from V and 6 bases from J, leaving 15 bases between. CDR1 is GTSNPN and CDR2 is SVGIG in the germline V gene (reference sequence). The CDR3 is CAWSAVLGGEQYF. The CDR3 coding sequence is TGTGCCTGGAGCGCTGTTTTGGGGGGCGAGCAGTACTTC.

As to this clone: This CDR3 is also generated by other DNA sequences in the sample. This sequence joins TRBV19 and TRBJ1-5; D unresolved. V shed 6 bases and J shed 0 bases, with 6 bases lying between them. Per the germline V gene, CDR1 is LNHDA and CDR2 is SQIVND (reference sequence). This CDR3 contains 13 residues. The CDR3 DNA is TGTGCCAGTAGACGAGATAGCAATCAGCCCCAGCATTTT. As protein: CASRRDSNQPQHF.